This T cell receptor beta chain originates from a study of T cell clonotyping in hematopoietic cell transplantation. Study-level background: Pretransplant recipient samples were taken after cytoreduction.

Produced via immunoSEQ multiplex PCR; TCRdb's table is partial and in-frame only. Of around 26,000 clones in the sample, 82% are singletons; the top ten hold about 1.8%. Germline assignment: CDR1 SGHDN and CDR2 FVKESK. CDR3 length equals 14 residues. The V gene end was trimmed by 5 bases and the J gene end by 2 bases; junction bases not matched to a gene: 3. Indicated time point: recipient sample about 28 days before transplant, after cytoreduction. The TCR originated in a man between 35 and 55 years old with acute myeloid leukemia. Some clones in this sample may be carry-over from other donors' samples. The sample in question was peripheral blood mononuclear cells, obtained before stem cell transplant. The chain recombines TRBV14 with TRBJ1-2; 9 nucleotides agree with TRBD1. DNA for the CDR3: TGTGCCAGCAGCAAGGGACAGGGCAACTATGGCTACACCTTC. It yields the protein CASSKGQGNYGYTF. Drawing the rest from reference TRBV14 and TRBJ1-2, the complete variable domain is EAGVTQFPSHSVIEKGQTVTLRCDPISGHDNLYWYRRVMGKEIKFLLHFVKESKQDESGMPNNRFLAERTGGTYSTLKVQPAELEDSGVYFCASSKGQGNYGYTFGSGTRLTVV.